This is a list of T cell receptor beta chains from one sample in a study of T cell responses to AZD1222 COVID-19 vaccine. Measured with immunoSEQ multiplex PCR; TCRdb has only the in-frame clones, and not every one. The sample carries over 85,000 clones, 80% to 85% recorded once. Sequenced material: peripheral blood, taken on day 0 of AZD1222 vaccination. The receptors originated from an adult in good health. Each CDR3 is given with its conserved first and last residue. A D gene is named only where the DNA matches it firmly. Size values are once, few and many counts, or a class for expanded clones, and some rows have none.

size | J | V | D | DNA | CDR3
- | TRBJ1-2 | TRBV27 | - | TGTGCCAGTAGCCGGGACAAAGCCCACGGCTACACCTTC | CASSRDKAHGYTF
- | TRBJ2-3 | TRBV19 | TRBD2 | TGTGCCAGTAGTATTACTAGCGGGAGAGATACGCAGTATTTT | CASSITSGRDTQYF
- | TRBJ2-1 | TRBV15 | - | TGTGCCACCAGCAGGGGGGAGACACTCTACAATGAGCAGTTCTTC | CATSRGETLYNEQFF
- | TRBJ1-2 | TRBV5-4 | - | TGTGCCAGCAGTTTCGGGGGAGGGATTGATGGCTACACCTTC | CASSFGGGIDGYTF
- | TRBJ2-3 | TRBV19 | TRBD2 | TGTGCCAGTAGAACACTAGCGGGGGTTAGTGATACGCAGTATTTT | CASRTLAGVSDTQYF
- | TRBJ2-4 | TRBV6-5 | - | TGTGCCAGCAGTCCGTCTCAGGAAAACATTCAGTACTTC | CASSPSQENIQYF
- | TRBJ1-6 | TRBV7-2 | - | TGTGCCAGCAGGGCCGCGGGGCGAGGGAATTCACCCCTCCACTTT | CASRAAGRGNSPLHF
once | TRBJ2-7 | TRBV19 | - | TGTGCCAGCCAGAGTCCGGGGGACACCTACGAGCAGTACTTC | CASQSPGDTYEQYF
- | TRBJ1-5 | TRBV28 | TRBD1 | TGTGCCAGCAGTTACGGACAGGGTTGGTATCAGCCCCAGCATTTT | CASSYGQGWYQPQHF
- | TRBJ1-6 | TRBV7-2 | - | TGTGCCAGCAGCTTAGGGATTAATTCACCCCTCCACTTT | CASSLGINSPLHF
- | TRBJ2-2 | TRBV6-5 | - | TGTGCCAGCAGTTACGACCGGGTTGGCGGGGAGCTGTTTTTT | CASSYDRVGGELFF
- | TRBJ1-3 | TRBV6-5 | - | TGTGCCAGCACCCAGGACGGCGGAAACACCATATATTTT | CASTQDGGNTIYF
- | TRBJ2-1 | TRBV19 | TRBD1 | TGTGCCAGTAGTTCCCGGGACAGGGGAATCAATGAGCAGTTCTTC | CASSSRDRGINEQFF
- | TRBJ2-1 | TRBV5-1 | - | TGCGCCAGCAGCTGGGGACCTGGACAAACCGAGCAGTTCTTC | CASSWGPGQTEQFF
few | TRBJ2-7 | TRBV4-2 | - | TGTGCCAGCAGCCAAGATGAGGGACTTCGCTACGAGCAGTACTTC | CASSQDEGLRYEQYF
- | TRBJ1-3 | TRBV12-5 | - | TGTGCTAGTGGTTTGGACACCCGCGGAAACACCATATATTTT | CASGLDTRGNTIYF
- | TRBJ1-5 | TRBV10-1 | - | TGCGCCAGCTCGTGTGTTGTCCAACAGCCCCAGCATTTT | CASSCVVQQPQHF
- | TRBJ2-6 | TRBV18 | TRBD1 | TGTGCCAGCTCACGTCAAACAGGGGGCTCTGGGGCCAACGTCCTGACTTTC | CASSRQTGGSGANVLTF
- | TRBJ2-2 | TRBV9 | - | TGTGCCAGCAGCGTAGATCTGGTAGGGGTTTTAGGCGGGGAGCTGTTTTTT | CASSVDLVGVLGGELFF
- | TRBJ2-1 | TRBV20-1 | - | TGCAGTGCCCGGATATACAATGAGCAGTTCTTC | CSARIYNEQFF
- | TRBJ2-1 | TRBV7-2 | TRBD2 | TGTGCCAGCAGTACTCGCGGCGGGAGGGCCACCAATGAGCAGTTCTTC | CASSTRGGRATNEQFF
- | TRBJ2-7 | TRBV7-9 | TRBD1 | TGTGCCAGCAGTTCACCGGGACAGGGGAATGTGCAGTACTTC | CASSSPGQGNVQYF
- | TRBJ2-5 | TRBV18 | TRBD2 | TGTGCCAGCTCACCTACGGAAAGCGGGGGGGCTCGGGAGACCCAGTACTTC | CASSPTESGGARETQYF
- | TRBJ1-5 | TRBV9 | - | TGTGCCAGCAGCGTAGAAGGGGGGCGAGATCAGCCCCAGCATTTT | CASSVEGGRDQPQHF
- | TRBJ2-2 | TRBV7-6 | TRBD1 | TGTGCCAGCAGCTCCTTATTAGACAGGGGGCGCAACACCGGGGAGCTGTTTTTT | CASSSLLDRGRNTGELFF
- | TRBJ1-5 | TRBV30 | - | TGTGCCTGGAGTCTCACAACAGGGTTCGGTCAGCCCCAGCATTTT | CAWSLTTGFGQPQHF
- | TRBJ1-1 | TRBV3-1/TRBV3-2 | - | TGTGCCAGCAGCCTGACCGAGAACACTGAAGCTTTCTTT | CASSLTENTEAFF
- | TRBJ2-1 | TRBV9 | - | TGTGCCAGCAGCTTGTGGTCGCAGGGTGGCGATGAGCAGTTCTTC | CASSLWSQGGDEQFF
- | TRBJ1-6 | TRBV2 | - | TGTGCCAGCAGGGGGGACGGAGATTCACCCCTCCACTTT | CASRGDGDSPLHF
- | TRBJ1-5 | TRBV27 | - | TGTGCCAGCACCCAAACCTCCCAGGGTCCCCGAGAGCCCCAGCATTTT | CASTQTSQGPREPQHF
- | TRBJ2-6 | TRBV10-1 | - | TGCGCCAGCAGGAGGGGAACCGGGGCCAACGTCCTGACTTTC | CASRRGTGANVLTF
- | TRBJ1-5 | TRBV19 | - | TGTGCCAGTAAAGGGGCTATCCATAGCAATCAGCCCCAGCATTTT | CASKGAIHSNQPQHF
- | TRBJ1-3 | TRBV2 | TRBD1 | TGTGCCAGCAGCTCCGGGACAGGGCGCTCTGGAAACACCATATATTTT | CASSSGTGRSGNTIYF
- | TRBJ2-1 | TRBV20-1 | - | TGCAGTGCTGCCAACAATGAGCAGTTCTTC | CSAANNEQFF
- | TRBJ2-1 | TRBV24-1 | TRBD1 | TGTGCCACCAGTGACCCCGGACAGGGGATCGGCAATGAGCAGTTCTTC | CATSDPGQGIGNEQFF
- | TRBJ2-1 | TRBV27 | - | TGTGCCAGCAGTCCTTACCTATCAGGGAGCTCAAATGAGCAGTTCTTC | CASSPYLSGSSNEQFF
- | TRBJ2-5 | TRBV24-1 | - | TGTGCCACCAGTGATTTTGTGACTAGACAGGCAACCAGTCAAGAGACCCAGTACTTC | CATSDFVTRQATSQETQYF
once | TRBJ2-1 | TRBV10-1 | TRBD2 | TGCGCCAGCGGGAGGACTAGCGGGGGTGGGGATGAGCAGTTCTTC | CASGRTSGGGDEQFF
- | TRBJ1-3 | TRBV18 | - | TGTGCCAGCTCCGCAGGGTCTGGAAACACCATATATTTT | CASSAGSGNTIYF
- | TRBJ2-1 | TRBV7-8 | TRBD2 | TGTGCCAGCAGCTTGGGACTAGGTTCTGATGAGCAGTTCTTC | CASSLGLGSDEQFF
- | TRBJ1-2 | TRBV20-1 | TRBD1 | TGCAGTGCTAGTATGTTCGTTCACAGGGGCTATGGCTACACCTTC | CSASMFVHRGYGYTF
- | TRBJ2-7 | TRBV27 | - | TGTGCCAGCAGACTAGGACGAGGGTCCTACGAGCAGTACTTC | CASRLGRGSYEQYF
- | TRBJ1-1 | TRBV20-1 | - | TGCAGTGCTAGTATTTGGGAGGTGAACACTGAAGCTTTCTTT | CSASIWEVNTEAFF
- | TRBJ1-2 | TRBV2 | - | TGTGCCAGCTCGAGGGACACGGGTGGCTACACCTTC | CASSRDTGGYTF
- | TRBJ1-2 | TRBV7-2 | TRBD1 | TGTGCCAGCAGCCCCACAGGGGCACCCTATGGCTACACCTTC | CASSPTGAPYGYTF
few | TRBJ2-3 | TRBV11-3 | TRBD2 | TGTGCCAGCGGAGCGACTAGCCGGGATACGCAGTATTTT | CASGATSRDTQYF
- | TRBJ1-1 | TRBV24-1 | - | TGTGCCACCAGTGAAACCCCCTCCACTGAAGCTTTCTTT | CATSETPSTEAFF
few | TRBJ2-1 | TRBV5-1 | - | TGCGCCAGCAGCTTGGGTCTAGCCAATGAGCAGTTCTTC | CASSLGLANEQFF